The source of this T cell receptor beta chain is a study of monozygotic twins with inflammatory bowel disease (dated by TCRdb to about 2019). Concerning the study at large: The complete study included roughly 30 monozygotic twin pairs: 19 IBD-discordant Danish pairs and nine German pairs, of which four were IBD-concordant and five were IBD-discordant. Disease-associated traits were sought mainly through comparisons between IBD patients and their genetically identical healthy co-twins within discordant pairs. Each individual had, on average, about 151 000 unique TCRalpha sequences and 181 000 unique TCRbeta sequences available for analysis.

From each donor, an approximately 2.3 ml peripheral blood sample was collected into PAXgene tubes and kept at -80 degrees C. Without any T cell sorting, total RNA was extracted from whole blood using the PAXgene blood miRNA kit on an automated QIAcube. Peripheral blood from monozygotic twin pairs concordant or discordant for inflammatory bowel disease was subjected to deep TCRalpha and TCRbeta repertoire profiling with unique molecular barcoding. Smoking habits were recorded for all twin pairs, and each individual was classified as a current, former or never smoker. Library prep was done by 5' RACE. Preparation of each TCR library used approximately 3.5 ug of total RNA. For each sample, cDNA was synthesized in eight separate reactions using SMARTScribe reverse transcriptase. During cDNA synthesis, unique molecular identifiers containing a 6-nucleotide sample barcode were introduced by template switching. TCRalpha and TCRbeta cDNA was amplified in two nested PCRs of roughly 16 and 10 cycles, and bead purification was carried out after each PCR. Before amplification, the cDNA was treated with uracil DNA-glycosylase and purified using the QIAquick PCR purification kit. The second PCR was the step at which Illumina TruSeq-compatible adapters and sample-specific barcodes were added. TapeStation and Qubit were used to check library quality and concentration, and 4.5 to 6.5 ng of each library was pooled. Sequencing of pooled libraries was carried out on an Illumina HiSeq2500 single-index Rapid Run using 2 x 100 bp reads and custom sequencing primers. The authors' analysis ran thus. PCR and sequencing errors were corrected by UMI-based consensus assembly using MiGEC version 1.2.6. MiXCR version 2.1.1 was used to carry out V(D)J alignment, clonotype assembly and CDR3 extraction. To normalise gene usage, clonotype sharing and MAIT/NKT TCR abundance, the top 1000, 10 000 and 20 000 clonotypes in each sample were analysed. After downsampling to 27 000 UMIs, diversity was calculated as the inverse Simpson index using the vegan R package. Paired Mann-Whitney U tests on discordant twin pairs were used, with Benjamini-Hochberg multiple-testing correction. TCRdb reprocessed the public reads and reports one entry per CDR3 protein sequence, without DNA. The V and J calls shown here were made by TCRdb, not taken from the authors' results. Per the sample table, the count is approximately 400,000 distinct CDR3 sequences. Roughly 2.6% of the sample is taken by the ten largest.

Study-wide findings and limitations: TCRbeta repertoire diversity, by inverse Simpson index, was decreased in IBD patients compared with their healthy co-twins. No single strong signal or clonotype linked to IBD turned up in the results, so the idea that one exists was not supported. Different T cell subtypes could not be distinguished in the analysis. Compared with healthy twins, IBD patients shared fewer clonotypes with other individuals, and the difference was most pronounced in patients with signs of disease activity. Concordant and discordant twins showed no difference in repertoire similarity, possibly because of limited statistical power. Differing immunosuppressive treatments among patients may have added background noise and inter-individual variability to the repertoires.

A word on this clonotype: The clone's antigen remains unknown.

This clonotype was sampled from a human donor with ulcerative colitis or Crohn's disease, or a healthy co-twin of an affected twin (not recorded which). Sequencing was carried out using blood.

The CDR3 corresponds to CASSQQTGQIYGYTF. The chain joins TRBV4-1 to TRBJ1-2; the D call of TRBD1 rests on TCRdb alone, since no DNA is present to check it. The CDR3 goes from the cysteine to the phenylalanine over 15 residues. DNA was not recorded. CDR1 MGHRA and CDR2 YSYEKL are derived from the germline V gene.